This T cell receptor (beta chain) derives from a study of blood T cell repertoires in COVID-19 (TCRdb year 2020). Concerning the study at large: Samples from collaborators originated in the United States, Italy and Spain and spanned both the acute and convalescent phases of COVID-19. The prospective study material was composed of cDNA or gDNA derived from T cells, B-cell-depleted T cells, or PBMCs. Nearly every sample came with metadata listing a de-identified subject ID, COVID-19 status, age in years and sex. Where HLA class I and class II types were available, the types were taken from metadata supplied by the sample provider, not from assay-based typing. Subjects who had been exposed to COVID-19, were actively infected with it, or had recovered from it provided the deeply sampled blood TCRbeta repertoires that made up the dataset. The repertoires were released in a freely available public database meant as a resource for research on the immune response to SARS-CoV-2. Samples were obtained from the ongoing ImmuneRACE study (first 160 participants) and from 1,254 subjects provided by 6 global collaborators. Here is what the overall study found, with its caveats: The quantity of clinical and demographic metadata differed by source and by participant and was supplied without curation.

Taken from cysteine to phenylalanine, the CDR3 has 14 residues. Just the 42-base CDR3 DNA is kept, in frame starting at base 1. Compared with germline, V lacks 3 bases and J lacks 1 base; bases without a gene match: 4. Based on the germline V gene (reference sequence), the CDR1 and CDR2 sequences are GTSNPN and SVGIG. The immunoSEQ Assay, a bias-controlled multiplex PCR, was used to amplify TCRbeta CDR3 regions from genomic DNA. As for the original processing: The number of nucleated cells in each sample was estimated by amplification of reference gene primers within the assay. Sequence reads were collapsed and filtered to measure the absolute abundance of every unique TCRbeta CDR3 rearrangement. For each sample, productive Simpson clonality was calculated as the square root of Simpson's diversity index across productive rearrangements. TCRdb re-hosts the immuneACCESS table, in-frame sequences only. Its copies lack some clones; in the studies checked, an unresolved V gene accounts for under half of them, and the cause for the rest is not known. V and J calls and clone size are as listed in that table; D and trimming were resolved from the DNA. In this sample the table shows approximately 500,000 clones, 70% to 90% of which occur a single time. Roughly 3.1% of the sample is taken by the ten largest.

Collaborating institutions collected whole blood in K2EDTA tubes following their own protocols. Collaborator samples were shipped for TCRbeta analysis as frozen whole blood, isolated PBMCs, or DNA extracted from either sample type. A remark on this clone: Its antigen specificity is not known. No base-level quality is on record; no much larger clone is a single base apart. This sample includes further DNA sequences coding for the same CDR3.

The origin of this receptor is a human donor in a cohort sampled during active COVID-19. Sequenced input: peripheral blood. Recombination connected TRBV30 to TRBJ2-5, and 8 junction bases match TRBD2. The CDR3 reads as follows: CAWSGSGAQETQYF. Read as DNA, the sequence is TGTGCCTGGAGCGGTAGCGGGGCCCAAGAGACCCAGTACTTC. Extended through the reference TRBV30 and TRBJ2-5 proteins, this CDR3 yields the full variable domain: SQTIHQWPATLVQPVGSPLSLECTVEGTSNPNLYWYRQAAGRGLQLLFYSVGIGQISSEVPQNLSASRPQDRQFILSSKKLLLSDSGFYLCAWSGSGAQETQYFGPGTRLLVL.